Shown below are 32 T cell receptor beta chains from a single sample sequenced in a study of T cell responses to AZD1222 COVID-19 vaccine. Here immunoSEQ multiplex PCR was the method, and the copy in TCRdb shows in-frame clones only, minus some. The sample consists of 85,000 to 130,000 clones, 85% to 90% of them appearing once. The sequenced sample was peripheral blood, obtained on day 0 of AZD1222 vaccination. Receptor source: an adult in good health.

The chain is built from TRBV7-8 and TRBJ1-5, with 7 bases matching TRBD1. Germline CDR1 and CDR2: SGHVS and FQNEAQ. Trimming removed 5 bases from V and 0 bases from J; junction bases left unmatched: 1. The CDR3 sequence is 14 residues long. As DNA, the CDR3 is TGTGCCAGCAGCGACAGGGTTAGCAATCAGCCCCAGCATTTT. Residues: CASSDRVSNQPQHF. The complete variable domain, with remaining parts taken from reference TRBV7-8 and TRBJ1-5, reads GAGVSQSPRYKVAKRGQDVALRCDPISGHVSLFWYQQALGQGPEFLTYFQNEAQLDKSGLPSDRFFAERPEGSVSTLKIQRTQQEDSAVYLCASSDRVSNQPQHFGDGTRLSIL.

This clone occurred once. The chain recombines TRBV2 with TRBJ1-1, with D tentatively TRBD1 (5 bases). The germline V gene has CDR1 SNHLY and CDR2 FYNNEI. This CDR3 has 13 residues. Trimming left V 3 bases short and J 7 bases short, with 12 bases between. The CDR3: CASSDGDSREAFF. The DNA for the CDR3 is TGTGCCAGCAGTGATGGAGACAGTCGTGAAGCTTTCTTT. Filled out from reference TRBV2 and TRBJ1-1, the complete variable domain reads EPEVTQTPSHQVTQMGQEVILRCVPISNHLYFYWYRQILGQKVEFLVSFYNNEISEKSEIFDDQFSVERPDGSNFTLKIRSTKLEDSAMYFCASSDGDSREAFFGQGTRLTVV.

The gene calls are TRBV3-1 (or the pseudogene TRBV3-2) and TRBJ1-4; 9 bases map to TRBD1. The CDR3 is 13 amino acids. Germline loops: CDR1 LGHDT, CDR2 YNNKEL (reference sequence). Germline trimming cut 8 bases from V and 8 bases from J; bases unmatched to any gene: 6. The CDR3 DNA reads TGTGCCAGCGGGACAGGGATATCCGAAAAACTGTTTTTT. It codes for CASGTGISEKLFF.

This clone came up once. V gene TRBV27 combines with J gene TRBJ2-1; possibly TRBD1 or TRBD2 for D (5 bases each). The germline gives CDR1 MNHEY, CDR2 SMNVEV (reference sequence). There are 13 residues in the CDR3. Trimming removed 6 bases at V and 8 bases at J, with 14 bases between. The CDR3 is CASRGPRADEQFF. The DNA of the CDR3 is TGTGCCAGCAGGGGACCGAGGGCCGATGAGCAGTTCTTC.

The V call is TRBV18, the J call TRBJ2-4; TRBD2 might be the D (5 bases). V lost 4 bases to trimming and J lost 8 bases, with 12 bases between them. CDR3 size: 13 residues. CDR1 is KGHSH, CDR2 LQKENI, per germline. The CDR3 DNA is TGTGCCAGCTCACTGGGAGCCGGGGACATTCAGTACTTC. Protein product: CASSLGAGDIQYF.

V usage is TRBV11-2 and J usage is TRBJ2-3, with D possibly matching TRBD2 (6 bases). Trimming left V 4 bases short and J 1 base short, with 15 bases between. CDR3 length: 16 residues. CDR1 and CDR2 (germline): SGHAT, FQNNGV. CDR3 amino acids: CASSSGLAMRTDTQYF. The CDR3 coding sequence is TGTGCCAGCAGCTCCGGGCTAGCGATGCGCACAGATACGCAGTATTTT. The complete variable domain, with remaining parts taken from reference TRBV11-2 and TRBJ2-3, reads EAGVAQSPRYKIIEKRQSVAFWCNPISGHATLYWYQQILGQGPKLLIQFQNNGVVDDSQLPKDRFSAERLKGVDSTLKIQPAKLEDSAVYLCASSSGLAMRTDTQYFGPGTRLTVL.

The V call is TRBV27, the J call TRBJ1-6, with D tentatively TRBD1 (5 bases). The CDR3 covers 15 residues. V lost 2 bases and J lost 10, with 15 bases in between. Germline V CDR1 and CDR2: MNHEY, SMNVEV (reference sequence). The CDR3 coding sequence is TGTGCCAGCAGTTTACGACCCTTCCAGGGATCACCCCTCCACTTT. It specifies CASSLRPFQGSPLHF.

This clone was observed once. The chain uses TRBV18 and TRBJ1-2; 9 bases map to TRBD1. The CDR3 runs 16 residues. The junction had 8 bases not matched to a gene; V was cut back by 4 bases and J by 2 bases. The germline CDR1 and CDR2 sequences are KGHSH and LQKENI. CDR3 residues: CASSLNRGLKNYGYTF. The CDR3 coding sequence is TGTGCCAGCTCACTTAACAGGGGGCTGAAGAACTATGGCTACACCTTC. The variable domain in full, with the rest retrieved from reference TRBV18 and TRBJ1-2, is NAGVMQNPRHLVRRRGQEARLRCSPMKGHSHVYWYRQLPEEGLKFMVYLQKENIIDESGMPKERFSAEFPKEGPSILRIQQVVRGDSAAYFCASSLNRGLKNYGYTFGSGTRLTVV.

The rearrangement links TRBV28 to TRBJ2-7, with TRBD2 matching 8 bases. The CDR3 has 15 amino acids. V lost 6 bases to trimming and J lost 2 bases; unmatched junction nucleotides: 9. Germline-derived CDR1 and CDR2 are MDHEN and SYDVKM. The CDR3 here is CASRSSGSRTYEQYF. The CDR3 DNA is TGTGCCAGCAGGTCGAGCGGGAGCCGGACCTACGAGCAGTACTTC.

The CDR3 DNA reads TGTGCCAGCAGCTTAGAGGCCCTCCCTAATGAAAAACTGTTTTTT. Encoded protein: CASSLEALPNEKLFF. This chain joins TRBV7-8 and TRBJ1-4; unclear D gene. The germline V gene encodes CDR1 SGHVS and CDR2 FQNEAQ. Trimming took 1 base from V and 3 from J, leaving 9 bases between them. The CDR3 runs to 15 residues.

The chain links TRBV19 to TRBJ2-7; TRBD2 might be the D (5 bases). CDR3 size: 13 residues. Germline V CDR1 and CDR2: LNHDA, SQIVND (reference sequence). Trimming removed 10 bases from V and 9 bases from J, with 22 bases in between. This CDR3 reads CANYRPVLVPQYF. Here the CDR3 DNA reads TGTGCCAATTACCGGCCGGTACTAGTCCCGCAGTACTTC.

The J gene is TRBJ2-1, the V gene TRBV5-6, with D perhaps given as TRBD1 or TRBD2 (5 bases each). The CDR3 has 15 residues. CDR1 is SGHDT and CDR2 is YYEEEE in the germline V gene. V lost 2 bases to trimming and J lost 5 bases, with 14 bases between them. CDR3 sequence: CASSFTGMGHNEQFF. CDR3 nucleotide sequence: TGTGCCAGCAGCTTTACGGGGATGGGGCACAATGAGCAGTTCTTC.

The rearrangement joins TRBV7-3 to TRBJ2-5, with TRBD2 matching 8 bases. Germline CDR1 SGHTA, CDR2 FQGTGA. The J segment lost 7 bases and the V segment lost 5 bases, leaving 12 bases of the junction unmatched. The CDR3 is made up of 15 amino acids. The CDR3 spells CASSPSGPPPWTQYF. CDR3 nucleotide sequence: TGTGCCAGCAGCCCTAGCGGGCCCCCCCCCTGGACCCAGTACTTC.

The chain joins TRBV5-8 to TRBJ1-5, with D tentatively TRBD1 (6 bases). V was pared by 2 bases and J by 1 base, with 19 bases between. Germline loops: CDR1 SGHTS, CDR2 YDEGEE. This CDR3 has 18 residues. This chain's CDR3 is CASSFRPSGERSNQPQHF. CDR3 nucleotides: TGTGCCAGCAGCTTTAGGCCTTCAGGGGAGAGGAGCAATCAGCCCCAGCATTTT.

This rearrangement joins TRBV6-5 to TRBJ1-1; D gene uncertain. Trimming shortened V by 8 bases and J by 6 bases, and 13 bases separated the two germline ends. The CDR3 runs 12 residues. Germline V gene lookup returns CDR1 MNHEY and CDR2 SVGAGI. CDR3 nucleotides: TGTGCCAGCCTCGGGATTAGCGCTGAAGCTTTCTTT. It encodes CASLGISAEAFF.

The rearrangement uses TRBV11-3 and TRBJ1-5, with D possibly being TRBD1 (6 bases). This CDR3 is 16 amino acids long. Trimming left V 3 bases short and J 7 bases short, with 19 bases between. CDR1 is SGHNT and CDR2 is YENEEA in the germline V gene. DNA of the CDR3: TGTGCCAGCAGCTTCATCCCGGGCCAGGGGCACCAGCCCCAGCATTTT. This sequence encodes CASSFIPGQGHQPQHF.

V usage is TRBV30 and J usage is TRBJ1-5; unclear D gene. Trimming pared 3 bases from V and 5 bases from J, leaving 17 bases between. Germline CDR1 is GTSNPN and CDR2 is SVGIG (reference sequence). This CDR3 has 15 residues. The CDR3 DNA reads TGTGCCTGGAGCGCCGCAGGCAGCACCGATCAGCCCCAGCATTTT. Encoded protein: CAWSAAGSTDQPQHF.

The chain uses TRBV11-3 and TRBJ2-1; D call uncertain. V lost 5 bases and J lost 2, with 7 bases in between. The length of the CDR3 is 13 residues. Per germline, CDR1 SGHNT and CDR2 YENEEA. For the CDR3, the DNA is TGTGCCAGCAGCCGCGGTCCCTACAATGAGCAGTTCTTC. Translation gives CASSRGPYNEQFF.

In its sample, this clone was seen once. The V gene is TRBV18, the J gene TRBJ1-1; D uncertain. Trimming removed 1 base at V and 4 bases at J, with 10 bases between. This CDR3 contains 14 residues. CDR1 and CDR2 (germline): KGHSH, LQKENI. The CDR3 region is CASSPRWEGTEAFF. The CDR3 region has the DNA TGTGCCAGCTCACCACGATGGGAGGGCACTGAAGCTTTCTTT.

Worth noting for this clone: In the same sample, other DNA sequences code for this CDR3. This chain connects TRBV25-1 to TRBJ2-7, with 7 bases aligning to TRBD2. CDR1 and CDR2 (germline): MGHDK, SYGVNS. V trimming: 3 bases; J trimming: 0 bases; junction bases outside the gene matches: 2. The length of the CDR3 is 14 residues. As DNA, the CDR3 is TGTGCCAGCAGTGAGGGGGGGGTCTCCTACGAGCAGTACTTC. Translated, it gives CASSEGGVSYEQYF.

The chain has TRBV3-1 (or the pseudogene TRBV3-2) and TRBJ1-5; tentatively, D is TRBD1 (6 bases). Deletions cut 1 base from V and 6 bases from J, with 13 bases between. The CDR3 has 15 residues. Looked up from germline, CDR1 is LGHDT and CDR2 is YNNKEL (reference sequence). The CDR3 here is CASSQGVGGSQPQHF. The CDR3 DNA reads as TGTGCCAGCAGCCAAGGGGTAGGGGGTAGTCAGCCCCAGCATTTT.

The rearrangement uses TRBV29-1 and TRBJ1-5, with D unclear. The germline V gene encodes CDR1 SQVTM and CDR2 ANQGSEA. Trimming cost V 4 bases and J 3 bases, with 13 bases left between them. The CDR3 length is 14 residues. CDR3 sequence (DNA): TGCAGCGTTGGTCGTACGCAGATCAATCAGCCCCAGCATTTT. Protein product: CSVGRTQINQPQHF.

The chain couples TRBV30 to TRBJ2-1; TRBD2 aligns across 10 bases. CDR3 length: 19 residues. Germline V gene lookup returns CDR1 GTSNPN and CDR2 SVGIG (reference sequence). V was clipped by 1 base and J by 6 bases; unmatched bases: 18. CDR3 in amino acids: CAWSAYLGGLAGGSNEQFF. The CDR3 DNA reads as TGTGCCTGGAGTGCCTACCTCGGGGGGTTAGCGGGAGGTAGCAATGAGCAGTTCTTC.

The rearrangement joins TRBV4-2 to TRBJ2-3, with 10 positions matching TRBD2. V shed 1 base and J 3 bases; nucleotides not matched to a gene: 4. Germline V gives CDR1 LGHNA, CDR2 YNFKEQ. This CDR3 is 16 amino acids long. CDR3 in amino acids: CASSQGNSGRTDTQYF. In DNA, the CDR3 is TGTGCCAGCAGCCAAGGAAATAGCGGGAGGACAGATACGCAGTATTTT.

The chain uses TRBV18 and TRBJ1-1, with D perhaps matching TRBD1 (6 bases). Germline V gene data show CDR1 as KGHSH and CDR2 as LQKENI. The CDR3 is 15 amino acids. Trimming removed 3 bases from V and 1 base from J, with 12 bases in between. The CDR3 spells CASSPRGSENTEAFF. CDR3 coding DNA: TGTGCCAGCTCACCCAGGGGCTCGGAGAACACTGAAGCTTTCTTT.

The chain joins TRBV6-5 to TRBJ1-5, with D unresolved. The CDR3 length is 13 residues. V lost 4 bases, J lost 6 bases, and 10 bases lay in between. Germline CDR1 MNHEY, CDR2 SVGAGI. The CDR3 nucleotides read TGTGCCAGCAGTTCCTCAGACGGTCAGCCCCAGCATTTT. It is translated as CASSSSDGQPQHF.

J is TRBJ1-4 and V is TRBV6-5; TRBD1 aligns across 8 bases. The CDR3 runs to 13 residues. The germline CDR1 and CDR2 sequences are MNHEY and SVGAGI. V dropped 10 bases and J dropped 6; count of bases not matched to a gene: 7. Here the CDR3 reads CATGQGAYEKLFF. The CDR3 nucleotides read TGTGCCACTGGCCAGGGGGCGTATGAAAAACTGTTTTTT.

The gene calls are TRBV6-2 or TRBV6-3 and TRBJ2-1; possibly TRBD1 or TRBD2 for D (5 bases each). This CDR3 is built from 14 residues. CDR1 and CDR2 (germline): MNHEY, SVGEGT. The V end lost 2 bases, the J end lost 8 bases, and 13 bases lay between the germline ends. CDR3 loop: CASSYGTPLYEQFF. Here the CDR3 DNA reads TGTGCCAGCAGTTACGGGACCCCCTTATATGAGCAGTTCTTC.

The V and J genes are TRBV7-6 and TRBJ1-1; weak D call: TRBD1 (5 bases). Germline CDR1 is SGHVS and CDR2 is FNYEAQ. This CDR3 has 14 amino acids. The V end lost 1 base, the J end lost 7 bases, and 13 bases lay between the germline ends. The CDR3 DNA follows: TGTGCCAGCAGCTTAGGGGCAGGGCTAAGTGAAGCTTTCTTT. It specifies CASSLGAGLSEAFF.

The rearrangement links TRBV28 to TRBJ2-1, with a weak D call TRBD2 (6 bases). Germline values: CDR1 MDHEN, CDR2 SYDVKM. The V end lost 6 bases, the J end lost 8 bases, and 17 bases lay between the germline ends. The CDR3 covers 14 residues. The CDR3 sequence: CASRTGGGGDEQFF. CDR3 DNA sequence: TGTGCCAGCAGGACCGGGGGAGGCGGCGATGAGCAGTTCTTC.

The CDR3 sequence is CASSPATSGRVREQYF. The DNA of the CDR3 is TGTGCCAGCTCACCCGCGACTAGCGGGAGAGTAAGGGAGCAGTACTTC. The rearrangement links TRBV18 to TRBJ2-7, with TRBD2 identical over 12 bases. CDR1 is KGHSH and CDR2 is LQKENI in the germline V gene. CDR3 size: 16 residues. V was clipped by 3 bases and J by 7 bases; unmatched bases: 10.

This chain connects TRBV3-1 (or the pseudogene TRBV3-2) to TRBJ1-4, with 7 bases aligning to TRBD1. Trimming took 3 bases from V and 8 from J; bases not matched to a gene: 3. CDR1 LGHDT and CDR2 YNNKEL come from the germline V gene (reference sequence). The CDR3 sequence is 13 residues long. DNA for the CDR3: TGTGCCAGCAGCCAGACAGGGAAGGAAAAACTGTTTTTT. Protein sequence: CASSQTGKEKLFF.